This T cell receptor beta chain was sequenced during a study of T cell changes during pregnancy in multiple sclerosis (dated by TCRdb to the late 2010s). Regarding the complete study: In women with multiple sclerosis, the researchers looked at how the T cell repertoire shifted as pregnancy progressed.

As for this clone: Its antigen has not been determined. No base quality information exists; no much larger clone differs at one position.

Library preparation employed the immunoSEQ multiplex PCR assay. TCRdb re-hosts the immuneACCESS table, in-frame sequences only. Its copies lack some clones; in the studies checked, an unresolved V gene accounts for under half of them, and the cause for the rest is not known. The sample table contains about 49,000 clones; only one count was recorded for roughly 93% of them. The ten biggest clones cover more than 0.35% of the sample. CDR1 and CDR2, looked up from the germline V gene (reference sequence), are GTSNPN and SVGIG. Between the V and J ends, shortened by 7 bases and 4 bases respectively, the junction contains 10 bases. From the cysteine through the phenylalanine, the CDR3 covers 11 amino acids. Only the CDR3 portion is preserved as DNA: 33 bases, with reading frame beginning at the first base.

The specimen comprised CD4+ T cells from peripheral blood mononuclear cells, sampled in the second trimester of pregnancy. The sequence links TRBV30 to TRBJ2-5; possibly the D gene is TRBD1, per 5 matching bases. The receptor's source is a female donor in good health, enrolled as a control in a pregnancy study. The DNA reads TGTGCCTCACAGGCAGGAGAGACCCAGTACTTC. The encoded protein is CASQAGETQYF.